This T cell receptor (beta chain) was recovered during a study of CD8 T cells in ankylosing spondylitis. The study's findings and limits: Reports say disease-linked clones showed up significantly more in matched ankylosing spondylitis synovial fluid. In peripheral blood, disease-linked CD8+ clones occurred at relatively low frequencies.

Libraries for TCR beta were made by quantitative 5'-RACE with molecular barcodes. TCRdb analysed the 5' RACE reads with MiXCR anew, one entry per CDR3 protein. The data contain about 140,000 distinct CDR3 sequences, 6.5% to 8.5% of them singletons. With regard to this clonotype: The antigen remains undetermined.

Trimming removed 4 bases from V and 0 bases from J, with 13 bases in between. The germline V gene has CDR1 SGHAT and CDR2 FQNNGV. CDR3 length equals 16 residues. The sample taken for sequencing was synovial fluid, either unsorted or a sorted T cell fraction (not recorded which). The chain uses TRBV11-2 and TRBJ2-1; D perhaps matches TRBD2 (6 bases). The clonotype originates from a male donor with ankylosing spondylitis. The CDR3 here is CASSYPSGGSYNEQFF. CDR3 nucleotides: TGTGCCAGCAGCTACCCGTCCGGGGGCTCCTACAATGAGCAGTTCTTC.